These 32 T cell receptor beta chains share one sample of origin, sequenced in a study of T cell responses to AZD1222 COVID-19 vaccine. Assay used: immunoSEQ multiplex PCR; TCRdb lists only in-frame clones, some missing. The sample includes 95,000 or so clones, approximately 90% seen only once; the top ten take 6.5% to 8.5%. The sequences come from peripheral blood, collected 28 days after the second AZD1222 dose. The receptors come from an adult who received the AZD1222 COVID-19 vaccine.

Written as DNA, the CDR3 is TGTGCCAGCAGTGACGACAGGGGGCAAGGCTACACCTTC. Amino acid sequence: CASSDDRGQGYTF. V and J are TRBV6-1 and TRBJ1-2, with 10 bases aligning to TRBD1. With V trimmed by 3 bases and J by 8 bases, 3 bases remained unmatched. The germline CDR1 and CDR2 sequences are MNHNS and SASEGT. The CDR3 runs 13 residues.

This clone appeared once. The rearrangement links TRBV5-4 to TRBJ1-6; 7 nucleotides line up with TRBD1. The CDR3 is 14 residues long. Germline CDR1 SGHNT, CDR2 YYREEE (reference sequence). With 7 bases clipped from V and 14 bases from J, the junction kept 15 bases outside the gene matches. In DNA form, the CDR3 reads TGTGCCAGCGGCAGGACAGGCCAACGTGGGACCCTCCACTTT. Translated, it gives CASGRTGQRGTLHF.

This clone was counted a few times. The rearrangement links TRBV27 to TRBJ1-6; D call uncertain. The CDR3 is 13 residues long. The V and J ends lost 5 bases and 6 bases respectively, with 8 bases between them. CDR1 and CDR2 (germline): MNHEY, SMNVEV (reference sequence). This CDR3 reads CASSLRFNSPLHF. CDR3 nucleotide sequence: TGTGCCAGCAGTCTCAGGTTTAATTCACCCCTCCACTTT.

This clone was picked up one time. V is TRBV7-2 and J is TRBJ1-4, with D hard to call. This CDR3 spans 15 amino acids. The V and J ends lost 0 bases and 2 bases respectively, with 7 bases between them. The germline gives CDR1 SGHTA, CDR2 FQGNSA. CDR3 bases: TGTGCCAGCAGCTTAGCCGCTGGTACTAATGAAAAACTGTTTTTT. It encodes CASSLAAGTNEKLFF.

This sequence joins TRBV28 and TRBJ1-5; no firm D call. Trimming removed 5 bases from V and 1 base from J, with 9 bases in between. The length of the CDR3 is 14 residues. The germline gives CDR1 MDHEN, CDR2 SYDVKM. The CDR3 is CASSPGPSNQPQHF. DNA for the CDR3: TGTGCCAGCAGTCCAGGACCGAGCAATCAGCCCCAGCATTTT. The full variable domain, its missing parts supplied by reference TRBV28 and TRBJ1-5, is DVKVTQSSRYLVKRTGEKVFLECVQDMDHENMFWYRQDPGLGLRLIYFSYDVKMKEKGDIPEGYSVSREKKERFSLILESASTNQTSMYLCASSPGPSNQPQHFGDGTRLSIL.

The chain joins TRBV19 to TRBJ1-5; TRBD1 might be the D (6 bases). Germline values: CDR1 LNHDA, CDR2 SQIVND (reference sequence). V was clipped by 5 bases and J by 4 bases, with 15 bases between them. The CDR3 is 15 amino acids. The CDR3 loop reads CASSVEQGWNQPQHF. For the CDR3, the DNA is TGTGCCAGTAGTGTCGAACAGGGTTGGAATCAGCCCCAGCATTTT.

V usage is TRBV27 and J usage is TRBJ2-7; D not resolved. The CDR3 loop spans 13 amino acids. CDR1 and CDR2 from the germline V gene are MNHEY and SMNVEV (reference sequence). V was clipped by 8 bases and J by 0 bases, with 11 bases between them. CDR3 protein: CASARPSSYEQYF. The CDR3 nucleotides are TGTGCCAGCGCCCGGCCCAGCTCCTACGAGCAGTACTTC.

The chain is built from TRBV14 and TRBJ1-5, with a tentative D call TRBD1 (6 bases). Germline lookup yields CDR1 SGHDN and CDR2 FVKESK. The germline V and J ends were trimmed by 1 base and 3 bases, with 13 bases remaining between them. The CDR3 runs 16 residues. The CDR3 sequence is CASSQVYRVSNQPQHF. The DNA for the CDR3 is TGTGCCAGCAGCCAAGTGTACAGGGTGTCCAATCAGCCCCAGCATTTT.

This clone has just one count. This rearrangement joins TRBV7-9 to TRBJ2-1; D is possibly TRBD2 (7 bases). Trimming stripped 5 bases from V and 5 bases from J, with 16 bases between. The germline gives CDR1 SEHNR, CDR2 FQNEAQ (reference sequence). The CDR3 has 15 residues. The CDR3 coding sequence is TGTGCCAGCAGCCCGCGCGGGGGCGGGGACAATGAGCAGTTCTTC. Translated: CASSPRGGGDNEQFF. Full variable domain (missing parts from reference TRBV7-9 and TRBJ2-1): DTGVSQNPRHKITKRGQNVTFRCDPISEHNRLYWYRQTLGQGPEFLTYFQNEAQLEKSRLLSDRFSAERPKGSFSTLEIQRTEQGDSAMYLCASSPRGGGDNEQFFGPGTRLTVL.

In this sample, this clone turned up once. The genes are TRBV6-2 or TRBV6-3 and TRBJ2-3, with TRBD2 identical over 8 bases. Trimming removed 5 bases from V and 6 bases from J; junction bases left unmatched: 10. CDR1 and CDR2 from the germline V gene are MNHEY and SVGEGT. The CDR3 extends over 15 amino acids. Written as DNA, the CDR3 is TGTGCCAGCAGTGTTCGACTAGCGCCTGGTGATACGCAGTATTTT. Translated: CASSVRLAPGDTQYF.

This chain links TRBV30 with TRBJ1-1; D perhaps matches TRBD1 (5 bases). Germline CDR1 GTSNPN, CDR2 SVGIG (reference sequence). Trimming took 5 bases from V and 5 from J, leaving 12 bases between them. The CDR3 length is 12 residues. CDR3: CAWDRGRTEAFF. DNA of the CDR3: TGTGCCTGGGACAGAGGAAGGACTGAAGCTTTCTTT.

This clone was counted once. The chain uses TRBV28 and TRBJ1-6, with unresolved D. CDR1 MDHEN and CDR2 SYDVKM come from the germline V gene. The CDR3 length is 17 residues. Deletions cut 3 bases from V and 2 bases from J, with 14 bases between. CDR3 region: CASSLWQVSAYNSPLHF. As DNA, the CDR3 is TGTGCCAGCAGTTTGTGGCAGGTATCCGCCTATAATTCACCCCTCCACTTT.

V is TRBV25-1 and J is TRBJ1-2, with 11 bases aligning to TRBD1. The CDR3 totals 14 residues. Germline V lookup: CDR1 MGHDK, CDR2 SYGVNS. V shed 2 bases and J 7 bases; nucleotides not matched to a gene: 3. As DNA, the CDR3 is TGTGCCAGCAGTGAAGTCGGGACAGGGGGTGGCTACACCTTC. Its translation: CASSEVGTGGGYTF.

CDR3 loop: CATSDHNEQFF. Written as DNA, the CDR3 is TGTGCCACCAGTGATCACAATGAGCAGTTCTTC. V gene TRBV24-1 combines with J gene TRBJ2-1; no clear D gene. The germline V and J ends were trimmed by 3 bases and 5 bases, with 1 base remaining between them. This CDR3 has 11 amino acids. Germline-derived CDR1 and CDR2 are KGHDR and SFDVKD.

The chain employs TRBV7-2 and TRBJ2-6, with D tentatively TRBD1 or TRBD2 (5 bases each). Germline V gives CDR1 SGHTA, CDR2 FQGNSA. Trimming took off 3 bases at V and 0 bases at J, with 12 bases between the two ends. The CDR3 covers 17 residues. The CDR3 region is CASSFQGPSSGANVLTF. CDR3 sequence (DNA): TGTGCCAGCAGCTTCCAGGGACCGAGCTCTGGGGCCAACGTCCTGACTTTC.

The chain has TRBV7-9 and TRBJ1-1, with D unclear. Trimming took 3 bases from V and 2 from J, leaving 13 bases between them. CDR3 length: 15 residues. Germline assignment: CDR1 SEHNR and CDR2 FQNEAQ (reference sequence). CDR3 sequence (DNA): TGTGCCAGCAGCTTTTCCGGAGGAGGAAACACTGAAGCTTTCTTT. Amino acids: CASSFSGGGNTEAFF.

The rearrangement joins TRBV9 to TRBJ2-5, with 13 bases that match TRBD2. Per the germline V gene, CDR1 is SGDLS and CDR2 is YYNGEE. This CDR3 is built from 16 residues. V shed 4 bases and J 5 bases; nucleotides not matched to a gene: 8. The DNA of the CDR3 is TGTGCCAGCAGCTCAGGACTAGCGGGAGTAGGCGAGACCCAGTACTTC. Translated, it gives CASSSGLAGVGETQYF.

This clone was recorded once. The chain combines TRBV19 with TRBJ1-5; the D is unclear. This CDR3 has 16 residues. The V gene lost 2 bases and the J gene lost 2 bases, with 13 bases spanning the gap. Germline V gene data show CDR1 as LNHDA and CDR2 as SQIVND (reference sequence). Here the CDR3 reads CASSIYPGEGNQPQHF. CDR3 nucleotide sequence: TGTGCCAGTAGTATATATCCCGGAGAGGGCAATCAGCCCCAGCATTTT.

The chain uses TRBV6-5 and TRBJ1-6, with a tentative D call TRBD1 (5 bases). In germline, CDR1 is MNHEY, CDR2 SVGAGI. The CDR3 is 14 amino acids. V lost 10 bases and J 2 bases, leaving 12 bases between the germline ends. The CDR3 nucleotides read TGTGCCACCACCAGGGACCCCTATAATTCACCCCTCCACTTT. Residues: CATTRDPYNSPLHF.

J is TRBJ2-2 and V is TRBV2, with 7 bases lining up with TRBD2. Per the germline V gene, CDR1 is SNHLY and CDR2 is FYNNEI. CDR3 length equals 15 residues. V trimming: 6 bases; J trimming: 4 bases; junction bases outside the gene matches: 8. The DNA for the CDR3 is TGTGCCAGCAGGGGGCGGGAGTGGGGCACCGGGGAGCTGTTTTTT. This sequence encodes CASRGREWGTGELFF.

The V call is TRBV10-3, the J call TRBJ2-4, with 14 bases lining up with TRBD2. The V and J ends lost 10 bases and 3 bases, in that order; junction bases with no gene match: 11. The germline CDR1 and CDR2 sequences are ENHRY and SYGVKD. CDR3 length equals 17 residues. CDR3 loop: CATRPGLAGAIKNIQYF. As DNA, the CDR3 is TGTGCCACACGACCGGGACTAGCGGGAGCGATCAAAAACATTCAGTACTTC.

The chain recombines TRBV5-1 with TRBJ2-3; 10 bases align to TRBD2. After removal of 5 bases from V and 3 bases from J, the junction contained 6 bases not matched to a gene. Germline V gene lookup returns CDR1 SGHRS and CDR2 YFSETQ. This CDR3 is 15 amino acids long. CDR3 coding DNA: TGCGCCAGCAGACGGGGGGGACTAGCGACAGATACGCAGTATTTT. Translation: CASRRGGLATDTQYF.

The chain uses TRBV5-4 and TRBJ2-3; weak D call: TRBD2 (7 bases). V dropped 10 bases and J dropped 6 bases, with 18 bases sitting between them. The CDR3 spans 13 residues. Germline CDR1 and CDR2: SGHNT and YYREEE (reference sequence). CDR3 region: CAGRAGATDTQYF. Written as DNA, the CDR3 is TGTGCCGGCCGGGCGGGGGCAACGGATACGCAGTATTTT.

V gene TRBV15 combines with J gene TRBJ2-1, with D uncertain. The CDR3 is 15 residues long. Germline CDR1 LNHNV, CDR2 YYDKDF (reference sequence). Trimming shortened V by 0 bases and J by 1 base, and 7 bases separated the two germline ends. CDR3: CATSRELDSYNEQFF. In nucleotides, the CDR3 is TGTGCCACCAGCAGAGAACTTGATTCCTACAATGAGCAGTTCTTC.

This clone is a singleton in its sample. V and J are TRBV28 and TRBJ1-3, with D possibly TRBD1 on 5 matching bases. In germline, CDR1 is MDHEN, CDR2 SYDVKM. CDR3 size: 13 residues. The V and J ends lost 4 bases and 4 bases respectively, with 8 bases between them. This CDR3 is CASSSGGGNTIYF. CDR3 nucleotide sequence: TGTGCCAGCAGTTCTGGGGGAGGAAACACCATATATTTT. Looking up the rest from reference TRBV28 and TRBJ1-3 gives the full variable domain: DVKVTQSSRYLVKRTGEKVFLECVQDMDHENMFWYRQDPGLGLRLIYFSYDVKMKEKGDIPEGYSVSREKKERFSLILESASTNQTSMYLCASSSGGGNTIYFGEGSWLTVV.

This sequence joins TRBV3-1 (or the pseudogene TRBV3-2) and TRBJ2-1, with D uncertain. Looked up from germline, CDR1 is LGHDT and CDR2 is YNNKEL (reference sequence). Between the trimmed V and J ends, which lost 1 base and 4 bases, there was a span of 8 bases. There are 14 residues in the CDR3. The CDR3 here is CASSQGSPYNEQFF. In nucleotides, the CDR3 is TGTGCCAGCAGCCAAGGGAGCCCTTACAATGAGCAGTTCTTC.

The rearrangement joins TRBV25-1 to TRBJ1-5; D possibly corresponds to TRBD1 (5 bases). Trimming took 0 bases from V and 0 from J, leaving 6 bases between them. The germline V gene encodes CDR1 MGHDK and CDR2 SYGVNS. The CDR3 has 15 amino acids. The CDR3 here is CASSEYRDSNQPQHF. The CDR3 nucleotides read TGTGCCAGCAGTGAATACAGGGATAGCAATCAGCCCCAGCATTTT.

This chain links TRBV14 with TRBJ2-3; D possibly uses TRBD1 or TRBD2 (5 bases each). The CDR3 extends over 16 amino acids. Trimming stripped 4 bases from V and 6 bases from J, with 20 bases between. In germline, CDR1 is SGHDN, CDR2 FVKESK. For the CDR3, the DNA is TGTGCCAGCAGCCCCACAGGTCGCGGGCGAGGGGATACGCAGTATTTT. Amino acid sequence: CASSPTGRGRGDTQYF. Together with reference TRBV14 and TRBJ2-3, the CDR3 gives the full variable domain: EAGVTQFPSHSVIEKGQTVTLRCDPISGHDNLYWYRRVMGKEIKFLLHFVKESKQDESGMPNNRFLAERTGGTYSTLKVQPAELEDSGVYFCASSPTGRGRGDTQYFGPGTRLTVL.

This chain connects TRBV11-2 to TRBJ1-1; possible D gene TRBD1, 5 bases. Trimming removed 5 bases at V and 0 bases at J, with 7 bases between. This CDR3 has 13 residues. CDR1 is SGHAT, CDR2 FQNNGV, per germline. This CDR3 is CASSGGLNTEAFF. The CDR3 DNA is TGTGCCAGCAGCGGGGGGTTGAACACTGAAGCTTTCTTT.

This rearrangement joins TRBV15 to TRBJ1-3; 9 bases are shared with TRBD1. This CDR3 has 13 amino acids. V lost 5 bases to trimming and J lost 9 bases; unmatched junction nucleotides: 5. The germline gives CDR1 LNHNV, CDR2 YYDKDF (reference sequence). The chain's CDR3 is CATSVGQGTTIYF. The CDR3, as DNA: TGTGCCACCAGCGTGGGACAGGGCACCACCATATATTTT.

This chain uses TRBV18 with TRBJ1-4, with D unresolved. The CDR3 is 13 residues long. In germline, CDR1 is KGHSH, CDR2 LQKENI. V was pared by 3 bases and J by 0 bases, with 2 bases between. Written as DNA, the CDR3 is TGTGCCAGCTCACCTCCAACTAATGAAAAACTGTTTTTT. The encoded protein is CASSPPTNEKLFF. The variable domain in full, with the rest retrieved from reference TRBV18 and TRBJ1-4, is NAGVMQNPRHLVRRRGQEARLRCSPMKGHSHVYWYRQLPEEGLKFMVYLQKENIIDESGMPKERFSAEFPKEGPSILRIQQVVRGDSAAYFCASSPPTNEKLFFGSGTQLSVL.

Comment on this clone: An end of the junction differs from the germline gene, which may be a read error. The chain has TRBV6-5 and TRBJ2-1; 7 nucleotides align to TRBD2. Germline loops: CDR1 MNHEY, CDR2 SVGAGI. The CDR3 runs 14 residues. CDR3 coding DNA: TGTGCCGGCAGCATGCGGGAGTGGGACAATGAGCAGTTCTTC. Amino acid sequence: CAGSMREWDNEQFF.